This T cell receptor (beta chain) was documented in a study of cytomegalovirus exposure and HLA in healthy donors. Study-level points and caveats: TCR beta chains associated with HLA were, in a later analysis, more clonally expanded than equally common others.

This clone has more than one count but fewer than ten. Antigen unknown. PCR was performed using 60 Vbeta and 13 Jbeta primers. Measured with immunoSEQ multiplex PCR; TCRdb has only the in-frame clones, and not every one. The sample consists of under 200,000 clones, approximately 76% of them appearing once. Between the trimmed V and J ends, which lost 2 bases and 3 bases, there was a span of 14 bases. The germline V gene encodes CDR1 ENHRY and CDR2 SYGVKD. The CDR3 has 15 residues. Sequencing used PBMCs. The rearrangement links TRBV10-3 to TRBJ2-7, with a possible D match to TRBD1 (5 bases). The TCR sequence derives from a man in his 60s in good health and CMV-seronegative. The CDR3: CAISEQGSNFYEQYF. The CDR3 bases are TGTGCCATCAGTGAGCAGGGATCCAACTTCTACGAGCAGTACTTC.